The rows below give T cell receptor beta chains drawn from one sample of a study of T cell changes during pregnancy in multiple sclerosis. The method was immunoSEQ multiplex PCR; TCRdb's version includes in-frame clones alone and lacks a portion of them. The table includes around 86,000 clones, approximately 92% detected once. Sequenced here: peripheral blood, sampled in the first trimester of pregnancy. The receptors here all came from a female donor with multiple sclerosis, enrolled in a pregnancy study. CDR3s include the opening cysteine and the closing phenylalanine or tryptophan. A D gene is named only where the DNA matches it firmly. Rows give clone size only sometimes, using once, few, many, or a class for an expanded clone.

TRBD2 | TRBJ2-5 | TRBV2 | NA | TGTGCCAGCAGTGAACGGACTAGCGAGCTCGAGACCCAGTACTTC | CASSERTSELETQYF
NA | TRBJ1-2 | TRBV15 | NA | TGTGCCACCAGCAGAGGCCGGTCGGGTTCGGGCTATGGCTACACCTTC | CATSRGRSGSGYGYTF
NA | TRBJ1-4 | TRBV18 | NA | TGTGCCAGCTCACCGGGCCGGGACTATAGGGAAAAACTGTTTTTT | CASSPGRDYREKLFF
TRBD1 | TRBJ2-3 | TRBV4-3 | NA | TGCGCCAGCAGCCAAGGTCCACAGGGGAGAGACACAGATACGCAGTATTTT | CASSQGPQGRDTDTQYF
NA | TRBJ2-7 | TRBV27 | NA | TGTGCCAGCAGACGGACTGGCCCTGGCGAGCAGTACTTC | CASRRTGPGEQYF
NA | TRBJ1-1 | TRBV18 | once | TGTGCCAGCTCACCCCAAACTGAAGCTTTCTTT | CASSPQTEAFF
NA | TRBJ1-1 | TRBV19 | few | TGTGCCAGTAGTATAGCAGTCAGCGCCGAAGCTTTCTTT | CASSIAVSAEAFF
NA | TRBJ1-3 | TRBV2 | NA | TGTGCCAGCAGCCGACCGGACAGCTCTGGAAACACCATATATTTT | CASSRPDSSGNTIYF
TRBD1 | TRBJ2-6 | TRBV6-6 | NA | TGTGCCAGCAGTCGATTACAGGGGACCCGGGCCAACGTCCTGACTTTC | CASSRLQGTRANVLTF
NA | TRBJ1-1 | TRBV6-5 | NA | TGTGCCAGCAGTCGAATACAGAACACTGAAGCTTTCTTT | CASSRIQNTEAFF
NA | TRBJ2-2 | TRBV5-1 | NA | TGCGCCAGCAGCCGCGTGGGAGCCGCCCTTGGGACCGGGGAGCTGTTTTTT | CASSRVGAALGTGELFF
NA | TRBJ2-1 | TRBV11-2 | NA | TGTGCCAGCAGCTTTGCACAGGTAATGTACAATGAGCAGTTCTTC | CASSFAQVMYNEQFF
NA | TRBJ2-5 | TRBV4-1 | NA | TGCGCCAGCAGCCAAGATCGAGAGACCCAGTACTTC | CASSQDRETQYF
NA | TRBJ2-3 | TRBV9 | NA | TGTGCCAGCAGCGTTCAAGGGGCCACTAGCACAGATACGCAGTATTTT | CASSVQGATSTDTQYF
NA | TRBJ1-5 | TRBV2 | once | TGTGCCAGCAAAACAGGTCTAGGGAACAATCAGCCCCAGCATTTT | CASKTGLGNNQPQHF
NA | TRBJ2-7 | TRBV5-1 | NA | TGCGCCAGCAGCATAAATCCGTACGAGCAGTACTTC | CASSINPYEQYF
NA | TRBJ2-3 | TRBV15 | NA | TGTGCCACCAGCAGAGCGTTCGGTAGAAGCACAGATACGCAGTATTTT | CATSRAFGRSTDTQYF
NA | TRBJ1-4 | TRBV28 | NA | TGTGCCAGCCTAGATGCAACTAATGAAAAACTGTTTTTT | CASLDATNEKLFF
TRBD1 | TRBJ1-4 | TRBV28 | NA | TGTGCCAGCAGCCCGCCGACAGGGCATAGTGAAAAACTGTTTTTT | CASSPPTGHSEKLFF
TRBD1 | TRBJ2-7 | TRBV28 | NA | TGTGCCAGCAGTTTAAGGGGACAGAACTACTTC | CASSLRGQNYF
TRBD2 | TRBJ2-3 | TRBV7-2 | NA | TGTGCCAGCAGCCCCCAACGACTAGCGGGCACAGATACGCAGTATTTT | CASSPQRLAGTDTQYF
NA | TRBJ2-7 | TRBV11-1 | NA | TGTGCCAGCAGCGCCCGGAGGGCCGAGCCCTACGAGCAGTACTTC | CASSARRAEPYEQYF
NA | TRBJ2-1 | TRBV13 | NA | TGTGCCAGCAGCTTCACCGTGCTAGCACCCCACCTATCCTACAATGAGCAGTTCTTC | CASSFTVLAPHLSYNEQFF
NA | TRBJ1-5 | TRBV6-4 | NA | TGTGCCAGCAGTGAGACCGGAGCCGGCAATCAGCCCCAGCATTTT | CASSETGAGNQPQHF
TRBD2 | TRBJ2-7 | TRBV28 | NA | TGTGCCAGCAGTCTCACTAGCGGGGTTTCCTACGAGCAGTACTTC | CASSLTSGVSYEQYF
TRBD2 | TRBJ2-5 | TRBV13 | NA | TGTGCCAGCAGCTCAGGGGCTAGCGGGTACCAAGAGACCCAGTACTTC | CASSSGASGYQETQYF
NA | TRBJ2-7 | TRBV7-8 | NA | TGTGCCAGCAGCTTAGTTCCGGGGTCCTACGAGCAGTACTTC | CASSLVPGSYEQYF
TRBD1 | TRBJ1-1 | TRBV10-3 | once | TGTGCCATCAGTGAAGGGACAGGGGGCACTGAAGCTTTCTTT | CAISEGTGGTEAFF
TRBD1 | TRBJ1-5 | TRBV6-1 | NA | TGTGCCAGCAGTGTTCAGGGGGGCGGGAATCAGCCCCAGCATTTT | CASSVQGGGNQPQHF
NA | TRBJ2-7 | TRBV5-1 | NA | TGCGCCAGCAGGCAGGGCTTCTACGAGCAGTACTTC | CASRQGFYEQYF
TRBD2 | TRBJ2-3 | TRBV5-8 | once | TGTGCCAGCAGCAGACTAGCGGGGGGGCCGTGGTCTACAGATACGCAGTATTTT | CASSRLAGGPWSTDTQYF
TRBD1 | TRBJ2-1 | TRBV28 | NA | TGTGCCAGCAGTACTTCAAGGACAGGGGTTGCTGAGCAGTTCTTC | CASSTSRTGVAEQFF
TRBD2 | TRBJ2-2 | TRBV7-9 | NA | TGTGCCAGCAGCGGAGCGGGAGGGAACACCGGGGAGCTGTTTTTT | CASSGAGGNTGELFF
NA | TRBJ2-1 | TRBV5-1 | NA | TGCGCCAGCAGCTTGGAACGGGGAGCGTCCTACAATGAGCAGTTCTTC | CASSLERGASYNEQFF
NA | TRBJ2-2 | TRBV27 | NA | TGTGCCAGCACGGGAATGGGTTTCACCGGGGAGCTGTTTTTT | CASTGMGFTGELFF
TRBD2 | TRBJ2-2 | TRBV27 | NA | TGTGCCAGCAGTTTATACCTAGCGGGAGTCGACACCGGGGAGCTGTTTTTT | CASSLYLAGVDTGELFF
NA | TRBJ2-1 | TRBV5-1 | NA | TGCGCCAGCAGGATTGCGGGACTGAGCTCCTACAATGAGCAGTTCTTC | CASRIAGLSSYNEQFF
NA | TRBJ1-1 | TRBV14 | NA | TGTGCCAGCAGCCGATGGGGCGCGGTGAACACTGAAGCTTTCTTT | CASSRWGAVNTEAFF
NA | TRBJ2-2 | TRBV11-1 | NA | TGTGCCAGCAGCTTAGGTGACAGATTCACCGGGGAGCTGTTTTTT | CASSLGDRFTGELFF
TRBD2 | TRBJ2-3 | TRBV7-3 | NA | TGTGCCAGCAGCCCCGGGACTAGCGGGGGCCTGAGCACAGATACGCAGTATTTT | CASSPGTSGGLSTDTQYF
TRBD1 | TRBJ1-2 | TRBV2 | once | TGTGCCAGCAGGCGGACAGGGTTGAACTATGGCTACACCTTC | CASRRTGLNYGYTF
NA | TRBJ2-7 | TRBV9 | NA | TGTGCCAGCAGCGTAGATACCAGAACCTACGAGCAGTACTTC | CASSVDTRTYEQYF
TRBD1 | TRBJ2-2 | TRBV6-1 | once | TGTGCCAGCAGTGAAGGGACAGGGTCCACCGGGGAGCTGTTTTTT | CASSEGTGSTGELFF
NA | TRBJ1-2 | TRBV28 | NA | TGTGCCAGCAGCCCAGGACAGTATGGCTACACCTTC | CASSPGQYGYTF
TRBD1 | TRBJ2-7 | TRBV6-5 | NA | TGTGCCAGCAGTACCCGGACAGGGGGATACGAGCAGTACTTC | CASSTRTGGYEQYF
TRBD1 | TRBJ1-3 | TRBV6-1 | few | TGTGCCAGCAGTTTACAGGGGGAAGGAAACACCATATATTTT | CASSLQGEGNTIYF
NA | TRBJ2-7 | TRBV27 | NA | TGTGCCAGCAGTTCTCGGCAGGGTTCCTACGAGCAGTACTTC | CASSSRQGSYEQYF
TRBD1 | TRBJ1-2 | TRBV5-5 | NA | TGTGCCAGCAGGGCTACAGGGGGCGGTGGCTACACCTTC | CASRATGGGGYTF
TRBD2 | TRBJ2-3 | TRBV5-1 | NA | TGCGCCAGCAGCTTGGGACTAGCGGGGGACCCCACAGATACGCAGTATTTT | CASSLGLAGDPTDTQYF
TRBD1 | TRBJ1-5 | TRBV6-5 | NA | TGTGCCAGCAGTCGGACAGGGCCCAGCAATCAGCCCCAGCATTTT | CASSRTGPSNQPQHF